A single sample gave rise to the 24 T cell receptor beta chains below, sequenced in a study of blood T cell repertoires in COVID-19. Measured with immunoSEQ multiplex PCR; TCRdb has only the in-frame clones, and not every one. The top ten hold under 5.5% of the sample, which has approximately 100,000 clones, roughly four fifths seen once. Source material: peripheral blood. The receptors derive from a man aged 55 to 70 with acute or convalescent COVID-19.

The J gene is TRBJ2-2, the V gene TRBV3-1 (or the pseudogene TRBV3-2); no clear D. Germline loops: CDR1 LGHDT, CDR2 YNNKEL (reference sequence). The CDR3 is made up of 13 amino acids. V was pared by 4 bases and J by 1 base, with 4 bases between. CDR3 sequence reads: CASSPLNTGELFF. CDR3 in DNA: TGTGCCAGCAGCCCCTTGAACACCGGGGAGCTGTTTTTT.

This chain's CDR3 is CASSFSLSEKLFF. CDR3 bases: TGTGCCAGCAGTTTTTCCCTTAGTGAAAAACTGTTTTTT. This sequence joins TRBV12-3 or TRBV12-4 and TRBJ1-4; D call uncertain. Trimming removed 3 bases from V and 7 bases from J, with 9 bases in between. CDR3 size: 13 residues.

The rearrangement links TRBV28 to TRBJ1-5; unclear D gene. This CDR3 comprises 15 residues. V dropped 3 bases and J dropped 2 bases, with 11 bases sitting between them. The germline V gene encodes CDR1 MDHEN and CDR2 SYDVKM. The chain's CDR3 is CASSFLRSGNQPQHF. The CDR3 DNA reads TGTGCCAGCAGTTTTTTGAGGTCCGGCAATCAGCCCCAGCATTTT.

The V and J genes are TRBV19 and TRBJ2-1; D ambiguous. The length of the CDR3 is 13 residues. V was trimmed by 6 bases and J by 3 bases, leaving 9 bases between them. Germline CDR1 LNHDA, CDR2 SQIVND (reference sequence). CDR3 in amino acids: CASSPSLYNEQFF. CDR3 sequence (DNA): TGTGCCAGTAGCCCTTCCCTCTACAATGAGCAGTTCTTC.

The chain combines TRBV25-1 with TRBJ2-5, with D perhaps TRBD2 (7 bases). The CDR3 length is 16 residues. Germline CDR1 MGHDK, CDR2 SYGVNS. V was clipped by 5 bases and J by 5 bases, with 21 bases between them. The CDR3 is CASSTGGGASGETQYF. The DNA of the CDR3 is TGTGCCAGCAGTACCGGAGGGGGGGCCAGTGGGGAGACCCAGTACTTC.

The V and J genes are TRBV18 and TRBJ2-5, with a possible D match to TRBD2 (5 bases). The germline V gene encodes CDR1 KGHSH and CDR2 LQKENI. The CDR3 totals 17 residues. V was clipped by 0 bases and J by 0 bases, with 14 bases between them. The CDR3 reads CASSPPYRDWYQETQYF. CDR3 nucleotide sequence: TGTGCCAGCTCACCACCATACCGGGATTGGTACCAAGAGACCCAGTACTTC.

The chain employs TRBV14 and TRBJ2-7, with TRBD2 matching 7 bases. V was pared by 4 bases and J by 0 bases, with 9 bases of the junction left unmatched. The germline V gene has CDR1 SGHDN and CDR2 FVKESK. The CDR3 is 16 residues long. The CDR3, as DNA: TGTGCCAGCAGCCTATCGTTCGGGACTAACTCCTACGAGCAGTACTTC. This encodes CASSLSFGTNSYEQYF.

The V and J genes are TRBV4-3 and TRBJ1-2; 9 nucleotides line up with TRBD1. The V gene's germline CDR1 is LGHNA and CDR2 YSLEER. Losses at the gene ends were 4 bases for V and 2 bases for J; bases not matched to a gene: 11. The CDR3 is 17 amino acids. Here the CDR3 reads CASSPNSGTGLNYGYTF. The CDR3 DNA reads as TGCGCCAGCAGCCCAAATTCGGGGACAGGGTTAAACTATGGCTACACCTTC.

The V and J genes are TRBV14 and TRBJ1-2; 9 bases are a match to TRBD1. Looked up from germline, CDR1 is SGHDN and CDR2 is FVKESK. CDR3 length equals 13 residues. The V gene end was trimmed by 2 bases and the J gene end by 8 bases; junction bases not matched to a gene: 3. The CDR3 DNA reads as TGTGCCAGCAGCCAAAGGGGACAGGGAGGCTACACCTTC. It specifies CASSQRGQGGYTF.

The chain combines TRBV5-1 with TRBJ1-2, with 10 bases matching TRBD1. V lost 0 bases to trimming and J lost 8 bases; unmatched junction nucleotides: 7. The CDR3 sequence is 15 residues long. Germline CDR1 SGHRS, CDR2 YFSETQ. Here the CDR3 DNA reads TGCGCCAGCAGCTTGGAGTCGGGACAGGGGAGAGGCTACACCTTC. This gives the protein CASSLESGQGRGYTF. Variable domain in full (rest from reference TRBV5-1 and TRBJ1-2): KAGVTQTPRYLIKTRGQQVTLSCSPISGHRSVSWYQQTPGQGLQFLFEYFSETQRNKGNFPGRFSGRQFSNSRSEMNVSTLELGDSALYLCASSLESGQGRGYTFGSGTRLTVV.

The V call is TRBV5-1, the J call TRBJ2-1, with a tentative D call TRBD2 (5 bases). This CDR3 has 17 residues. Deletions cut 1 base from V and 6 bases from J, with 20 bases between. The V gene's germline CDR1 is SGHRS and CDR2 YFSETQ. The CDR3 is CASSLRTRAEKGNEQFF. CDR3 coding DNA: TGCGCCAGCAGCTTGAGGACTCGGGCTGAAAAAGGCAATGAGCAGTTCTTC.

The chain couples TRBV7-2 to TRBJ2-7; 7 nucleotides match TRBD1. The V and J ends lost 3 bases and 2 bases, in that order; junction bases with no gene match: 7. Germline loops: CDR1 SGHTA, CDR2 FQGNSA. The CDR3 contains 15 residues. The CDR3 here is CASSFTDGTAYEQYF. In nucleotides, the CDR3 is TGTGCCAGCAGCTTCACGGACGGGACAGCCTACGAGCAGTACTTC. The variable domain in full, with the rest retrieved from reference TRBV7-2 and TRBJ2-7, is GAGVSQSPSNKVTEKGKDVELRCDPISGHTALYWYRQSLGQGLEFLIYFQGNSAPDKSGLPSDRFSAERTGGSVSTLTIQRTQQEDSAVYLCASSFTDGTAYEQYFGPGTRLTVT.

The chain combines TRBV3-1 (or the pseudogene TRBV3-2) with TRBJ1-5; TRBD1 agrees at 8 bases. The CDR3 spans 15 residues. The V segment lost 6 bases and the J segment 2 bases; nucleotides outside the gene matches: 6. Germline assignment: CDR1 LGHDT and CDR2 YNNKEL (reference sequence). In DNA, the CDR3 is TGTGCCAGCAGTGACAGGGGTGTTGGCAATCAGCCCCAGCATTTT. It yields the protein CASSDRGVGNQPQHF.

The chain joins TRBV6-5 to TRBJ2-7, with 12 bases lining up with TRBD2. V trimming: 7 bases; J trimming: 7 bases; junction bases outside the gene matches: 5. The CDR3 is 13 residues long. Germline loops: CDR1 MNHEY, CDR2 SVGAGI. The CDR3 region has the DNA TGTGCCAGCAAGGCTAGCGGGAGGGGAGAGCAGTACTTC. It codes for CASKASGRGEQYF.

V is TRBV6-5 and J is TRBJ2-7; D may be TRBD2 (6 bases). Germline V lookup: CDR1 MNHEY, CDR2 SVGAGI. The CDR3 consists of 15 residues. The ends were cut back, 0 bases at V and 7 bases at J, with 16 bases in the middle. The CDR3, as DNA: TGTGCCAGCAGTTACTCAGGCGGGACGACAAGGGAGCAGTACTTC. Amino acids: CASSYSGGTTREQYF.

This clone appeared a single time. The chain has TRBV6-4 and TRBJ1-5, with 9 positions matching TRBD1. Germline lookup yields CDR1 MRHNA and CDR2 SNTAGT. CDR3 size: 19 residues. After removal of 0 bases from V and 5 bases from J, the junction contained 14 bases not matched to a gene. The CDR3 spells CASSDSRTGEVSVDQPQHF. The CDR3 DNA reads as TGTGCCAGCAGTGACTCGAGGACAGGGGAAGTTTCGGTCGATCAGCCCCAGCATTTT.

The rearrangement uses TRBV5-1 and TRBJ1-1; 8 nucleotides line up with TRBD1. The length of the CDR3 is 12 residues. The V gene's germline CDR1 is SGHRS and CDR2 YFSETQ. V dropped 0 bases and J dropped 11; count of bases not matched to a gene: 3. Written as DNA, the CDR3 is TGCGCCAGCAGCTTGGGACAGGGGTTTGCTTTCTTT. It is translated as CASSLGQGFAFF.

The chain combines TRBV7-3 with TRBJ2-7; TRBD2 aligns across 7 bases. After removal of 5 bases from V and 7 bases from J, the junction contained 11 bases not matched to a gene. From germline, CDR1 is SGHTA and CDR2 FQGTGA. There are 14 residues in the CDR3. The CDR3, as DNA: TGTGCCAGCAGCCCCCTGGGAGGGCCTGGGGAGCAGTACTTC. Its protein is CASSPLGGPGEQYF. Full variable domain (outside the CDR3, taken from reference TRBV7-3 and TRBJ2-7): GAGVSQTPSNKVTEKGKYVELRCDPISGHTALYWYRQSLGQGPEFLIYFQGTGAADDSGLPNDRFFAVRPEGSVSTLKIQRTERGDSAVYLCASSPLGGPGEQYFGPGTRLTVT.

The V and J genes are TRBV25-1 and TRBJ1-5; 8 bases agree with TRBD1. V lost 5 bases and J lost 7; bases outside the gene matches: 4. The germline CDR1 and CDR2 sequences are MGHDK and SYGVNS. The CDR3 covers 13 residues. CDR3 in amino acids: CASSYGQGQPQHF. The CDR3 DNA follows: TGTGCCAGCAGTTATGGACAGGGACAGCCCCAGCATTTT. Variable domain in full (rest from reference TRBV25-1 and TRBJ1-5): EADIYQTPRYLVIGTGKKITLECSQTMGHDKMYWYQQDPGMELHLIHYSYGVNSTEKGDLSSESTVSRIRTEHFPLTLESARPSHTSQYLCASSYGQGQPQHFGDGTRLSIL.

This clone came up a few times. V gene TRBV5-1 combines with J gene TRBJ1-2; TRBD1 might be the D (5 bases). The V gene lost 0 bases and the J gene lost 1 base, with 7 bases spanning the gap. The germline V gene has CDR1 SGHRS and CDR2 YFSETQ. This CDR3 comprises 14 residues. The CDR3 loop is CASSLGTLNYGYTF. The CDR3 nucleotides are TGCGCCAGCAGCTTGGGGACACTTAACTATGGCTACACCTTC. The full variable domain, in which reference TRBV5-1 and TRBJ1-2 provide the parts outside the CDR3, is KAGVTQTPRYLIKTRGQQVTLSCSPISGHRSVSWYQQTPGQGLQFLFEYFSETQRNKGNFPGRFSGRQFSNSRSEMNVSTLELGDSALYLCASSLGTLNYGYTFGSGTRLTVV.

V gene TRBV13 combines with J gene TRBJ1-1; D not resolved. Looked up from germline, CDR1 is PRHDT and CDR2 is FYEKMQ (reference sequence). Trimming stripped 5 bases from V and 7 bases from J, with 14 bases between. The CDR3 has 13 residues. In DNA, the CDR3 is TGTGCCAGCAGCCACCGGAACCGGGATGAAGCTTTCTTT. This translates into CASSHRNRDEAFF.

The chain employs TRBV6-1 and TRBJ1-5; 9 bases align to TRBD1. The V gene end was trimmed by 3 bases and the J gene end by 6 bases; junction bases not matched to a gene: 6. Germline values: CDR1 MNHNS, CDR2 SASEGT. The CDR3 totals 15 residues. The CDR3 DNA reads TGTGCCAGCAGTGAGATCGACAGGGGGACTCAGCCCCAGCATTTT. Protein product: CASSEIDRGTQPQHF.

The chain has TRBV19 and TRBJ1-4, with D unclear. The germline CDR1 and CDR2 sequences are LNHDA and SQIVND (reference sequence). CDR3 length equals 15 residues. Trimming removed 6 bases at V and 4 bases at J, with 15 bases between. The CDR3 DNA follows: TGTGCCAGTAGGGCTATGAGCTCGGGTAATGAAAAACTGTTTTTT. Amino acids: CASRAMSSGNEKLFF.

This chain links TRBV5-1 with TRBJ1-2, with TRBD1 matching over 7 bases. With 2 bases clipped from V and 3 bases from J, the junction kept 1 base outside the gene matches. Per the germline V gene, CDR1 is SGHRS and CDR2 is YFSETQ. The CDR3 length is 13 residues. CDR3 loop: CASSFGTDYGYTF. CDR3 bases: TGCGCCAGCAGCTTTGGGACAGACTATGGCTACACCTTC.